This TCR beta chain derives from a study of blood T cell repertoires in COVID-19. In the original analysis: For nucleated cells, counts were estimated from reference gene primer amplification. Assay: immunoSEQ multiplex PCR; the TCRdb copy retains only in-frame clones and omits some. The D gene and trimming were derived from the DNA, and the V and J assignments and clone size from that table. The sample has more than 150,000 clones, about 88% seen once. The CDR3 length is 14 residues. Germline V gene sequence: CDR1 SGHKS, CDR2 YYEKEE (reference sequence). The V end was cut by 0 bases, the J end by 2 bases, with 9 bases between.

This sequence joins TRBV5-5 and TRBJ2-7; D gene ambiguous. The sequenced material came from peripheral blood. The sequence derives from a man aged 60-69 years with COVID-19, enrolled during active disease. The CDR3: CASSLVYSPYEQYF. The CDR3 DNA reads as TGTGCCAGCAGCTTGGTGTACAGCCCCTACGAGCAGTACTTC.